This note documents a single TCR beta chain sequence. Its target is not known. This entry belongs to a study of OX40 agonist ivuxolimab in advanced cancers. About the study: Patients were infused with ivuxolimab every 2 weeks at 0.01 to 10 mg/kg.

Study findings and constraints: Within 6 weeks, CD4+ and CD8+ blood T cells expanded clonally at 0.1 to 3.0 mg/kg.

Profiling relied on immunoSEQ multiplex PCR, and the TCRdb table lists in-frame clones only, not all of them. The repertoire consists of roughly 48,000 clones, with approximately 86% occurring once and the leading ten covering about 1%. The V and J ends lost 10 bases and 4 bases respectively, with 14 bases between them. The germline CDR1 and CDR2 sequences are SNHLY and FYNNEI. The CDR3 runs to 14 residues. The sample in question was CD4+ or CD8+ T cells sorted from blood, obtained in a trial of the OX40 agonist ivuxolimab. The receptor comes from an adult with an advanced solid tumor such as melanoma, head and neck, liver or kidney cancer. The J gene is TRBJ2-6, the V gene TRBV2; D may match TRBD1 or TRBD2 (5 bases each). CDR3 bases: TGTGCCAACCTGGGGACCCTCGGGGCCAACGTCCTGACTTTC. Translation: CANLGTLGANVLTF.